The source of this T cell receptor (beta chain) is a study of blood T cell dynamics during melanoma immunotherapy. The CDR3 runs to 14 residues. Germline values: CDR1 GTSNPN, CDR2 SVGIG (reference sequence). Trimming took 2 bases from V and 10 from J; bases not matched to a gene: 6. Data came from immunoSEQ multiplex PCR; TCRdb stores just in-frame clones and leaves some out. The sample shows more than 6,500 clones, about 85% of them seen only once. The time point denotes: week 3, after first cycle of checkpoint inhibitor. V and J are TRBV30 and TRBJ1-6; 9 bases are a match to TRBD1. The source of this sequence is a human donor with melanoma. Sequences were derived from blood, sampled from a patient treated with checkpoint blockade. CDR3 nucleotide sequence: TGTGCCTGGAGTATGACAGGGGGTAGGTCACCCCTCCACTTT. This gives the protein CAWSMTGGRSPLHF.